This record concerns one T cell receptor beta chain sequence. V was pared by 1 base and J by 1 base, with 2 bases between. This CDR3 comprises 12 residues. Germline CDR1 SQVTM, CDR2 ANQGSEA. The data derive from a study of T cells after yellow fever vaccination. TCRdb recomputed calls from the 5' RACE reads with MiXCR, one row per CDR3 protein. Here the sample spans about 550,000 distinct CDR3 sequences, 19% being singletons. The rearrangement uses TRBV29-1 and TRBJ2-1; D gene uncertain. Material: PBMCs, obtained 15 days after the yellow fever booster vaccination. The TCR sequence derives from a man aged 30-40 years who received the YFV17D yellow fever vaccine. CDR3 DNA sequence: TGCAGCGTTGAAGGGTCCTACAATGAGCAGTTCTTC. Its translation: CSVEGSYNEQFF.